One sample yielded the 6 T cell receptor beta chains listed below, sequenced in a study of metastatic and nonmetastatic thyroid tumors. No patient received treatment before thyroid surgery. TCRdb recomputed clones from the PCR reads via MiXCR. The sample holds about 52,000 clones, around a sixth seen once. The specimen sequenced was blood. These receptors were collected from a female donor with papillary thyroid cancer or a benign thyroid nodule (not recorded which). Some clones in this sample may be carry-over from other donors' samples.

A few counts support this clone. CDR3: CASSYPGIFKSMNTEAFF. The CDR3 DNA reads TGTGCCAGCAGTTACCCTGGTATTTTTAAGTCGATGAACACTGAAGCTTTCTTT. The chain is built from TRBV6-4 and TRBJ1-1; D is unclear. CDR1 and CDR2 (germline): MRHNA, SNTAGT. Trimming stripped 5 bases from V and 0 bases from J, with 22 bases between. The CDR3 is made up of 18 amino acids.

On this clone: A single base separates this from a much larger clone, so it may be a read error. V usage is TRBV24-1 and J usage is TRBJ2-2, with D possibly being TRBD2 (6 bases). Germline V CDR1 and CDR2: KGHDR, SFDVKD. The CDR3 runs to 16 residues. Between the trimmed V and J ends, which lost 3 bases and 5 bases, there was a span of 15 bases. CDR3 sequence reads: CATSDTGLTWTGELFF. In nucleotides, the CDR3 is TGTGCCACCAGTGATACGGGACTCACCTGGACCGGGGAGCTGTTTTTT.

This chain joins TRBV2 and TRBJ2-7, with TRBD1 identical over 7 bases. Per germline, CDR1 SNHLY and CDR2 FYNNEI. After removal of 6 bases from V and 5 bases from J, the junction contained 13 bases not matched to a gene. The CDR3 totals 15 residues. The chain's CDR3 is CASSTMGQRSDEQYF. The CDR3 DNA follows: TGTGCCAGCAGCACTATGGGACAGCGATCGGACGAGCAGTACTTC.

By share of the sample, this clone is medium-sized (0.01 to 0.1%). The chain uses TRBV6-1 and TRBJ1-3; possible D gene TRBD1, 6 bases. V gave up 6 bases and J gave up 1 base, with 13 bases separating them. Germline assignment: CDR1 MNHNS and CDR2 SASEGT. The CDR3 contains 15 residues. The CDR3 DNA sequence: TGTGCCAGCAGGGACAGAAGAATATCTGGAAACACCATATATTTT. It encodes CASRDRRISGNTIYF.

This clone was seen repeatedly, ten times or more. The V call is TRBV20-1, the J call TRBJ2-3; tentative D call: TRBD1 (6 bases). This CDR3 is built from 14 residues. Trimming took off 2 bases at V and 6 bases at J, with 15 bases between the two ends. Germline values: CDR1 DFQATT, CDR2 SNEGSKA (reference sequence). Here the CDR3 DNA reads TGCAGTGCTAGACCCATGGGGGCGATGGATACGCAGTATTTT. Translated, it gives CSARPMGAMDTQYF.

Concerning this clone itself: Other DNA sequences from this sample encode an identical CDR3 as well. The V gene is TRBV20-1, the J gene TRBJ1-4, with D possibly matching TRBD1 (5 bases). The CDR3 consists of 14 residues. From germline, CDR1 is DFQATT and CDR2 SNEGSKA (reference sequence). The V gene lost 1 base and the J gene lost 7 bases, with 13 bases spanning the gap. The CDR3 protein is CSARASQRGEKLFF. CDR3 DNA sequence: TGCAGTGCTAGAGCTTCACAGAGGGGTGAAAAACTGTTTTTT.